The 2 T cell receptor beta chains in this list originate from one sample, sequenced in a study of shared clonotypes between healthy human individuals. The protocol was immunoSEQ multiplex PCR, while the TCRdb copy is restricted to in-frame clones and leaves out a portion. The data contain a few hundred thousand clones, about 97% of them singletons. Sequencing was done on a sample of memory CD8+ T cells sorted from blood. Specified subset: CD45RO+ cells pooled with CCR7-negative TemRA cells. These receptor sequences come from a young man in good health.

This clone has more than one count but fewer than ten. The gene calls are TRBV27 and TRBJ1-1; D may be TRBD1 (5 bases). The CDR3 length is 16 residues. V lost 8 bases and J 7 bases, leaving 26 bases between the germline ends. Germline lookup yields CDR1 MNHEY and CDR2 SMNVEV (reference sequence). The CDR3 DNA reads TGTGCCAGCGCATTTGTTAGACACCTGAGGGGTAGTGAAGCTTTCTTT. Translated, it gives CASAFVRHLRGSEAFF.

This chain uses TRBV27 with TRBJ2-3, with no clear D. Germline CDR1 MNHEY, CDR2 SMNVEV (reference sequence). The CDR3 has 14 residues. Trimming shortened V by 3 bases and J by 2 bases, and 9 bases separated the two germline ends. For the CDR3, the DNA is TGTGCCAGCAGTTTTTTGGGGTACACAGATACGCAGTATTTT. Protein sequence: CASSFLGYTDTQYF.